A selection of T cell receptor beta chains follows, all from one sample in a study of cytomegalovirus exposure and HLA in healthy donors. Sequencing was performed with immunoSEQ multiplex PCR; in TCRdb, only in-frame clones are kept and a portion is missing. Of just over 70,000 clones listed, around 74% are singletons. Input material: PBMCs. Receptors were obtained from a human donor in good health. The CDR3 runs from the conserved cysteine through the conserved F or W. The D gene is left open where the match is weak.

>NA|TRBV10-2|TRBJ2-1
CASKSSASTYNEQFF
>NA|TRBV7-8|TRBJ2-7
CASSLPDSYEQYF
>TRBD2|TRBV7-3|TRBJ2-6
CASSGGGLAGSDSGANVLTF
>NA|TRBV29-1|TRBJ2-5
CSVEAQGLKETQYF
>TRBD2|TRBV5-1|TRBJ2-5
CASSLEPSGRKETQYF
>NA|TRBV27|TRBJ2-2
CASKGQLTTGELFF
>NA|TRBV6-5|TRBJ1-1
CASSNDRNTEAFF
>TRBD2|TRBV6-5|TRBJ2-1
CASSLTSGRAYEQFF
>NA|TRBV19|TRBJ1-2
CASSVSGSYGYTF
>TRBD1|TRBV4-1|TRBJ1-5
CASSLLGTGLGPQHF
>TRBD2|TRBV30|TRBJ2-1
CAWSGWRAGGPGGGRNEQFF
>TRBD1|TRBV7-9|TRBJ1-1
CASSFGQEWNEAFF
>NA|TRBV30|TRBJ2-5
CAWRRGRVGETQYF
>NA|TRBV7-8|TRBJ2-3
CASSSNLGDTQYF
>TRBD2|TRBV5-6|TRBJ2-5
CASSRRLAGSQETQYF
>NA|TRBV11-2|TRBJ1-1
CASSSNSFRTLNTEAFF
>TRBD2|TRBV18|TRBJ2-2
CASCKEREGRGELFF
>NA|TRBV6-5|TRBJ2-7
CASSYFGQGGYEQYF
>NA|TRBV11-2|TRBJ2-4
CASSSPLAKNIQYF
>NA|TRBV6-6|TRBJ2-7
CASSSTGEQYF
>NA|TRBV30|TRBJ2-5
CAWSTGIETQYF
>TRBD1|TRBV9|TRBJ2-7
CASSVDGELGTGSYEQYF
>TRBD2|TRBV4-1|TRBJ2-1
CASSQGVVAGLFF
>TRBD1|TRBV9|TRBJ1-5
CASSVGDRADQPQHF
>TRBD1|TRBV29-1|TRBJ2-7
CSVSSDRAYEQYF
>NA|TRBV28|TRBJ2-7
CASSLGLSYEQYF
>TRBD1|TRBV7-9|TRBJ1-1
CASSWDRGTEAFF
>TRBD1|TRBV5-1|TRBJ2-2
CASSWDRGPGGELFF
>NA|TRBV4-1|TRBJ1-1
CASSQDLDSRNTEAFF
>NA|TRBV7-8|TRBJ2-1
CASSLETSSYNEQFF
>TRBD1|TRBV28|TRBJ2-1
CASSSPGTGNNEQFF
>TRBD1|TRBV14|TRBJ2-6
CASSPLQGLGANVLTF
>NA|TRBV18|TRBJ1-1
CASSPRGGALGTEAFF
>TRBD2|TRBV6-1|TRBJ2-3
CASSEGAGETDTQYF
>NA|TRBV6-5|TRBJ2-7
CASRRLPSSYEQYF
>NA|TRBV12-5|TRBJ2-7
CASGLVLGLQGPYEQYF
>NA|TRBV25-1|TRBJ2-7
CASKAGTHYEQYF
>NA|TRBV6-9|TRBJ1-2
CASSYRGGYGYTF
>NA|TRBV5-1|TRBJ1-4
CASSLWGGSEKLFF
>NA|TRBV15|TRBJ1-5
CATMPGKNSNQPQHF
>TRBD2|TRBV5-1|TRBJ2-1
CASSEAGVNNEQFF